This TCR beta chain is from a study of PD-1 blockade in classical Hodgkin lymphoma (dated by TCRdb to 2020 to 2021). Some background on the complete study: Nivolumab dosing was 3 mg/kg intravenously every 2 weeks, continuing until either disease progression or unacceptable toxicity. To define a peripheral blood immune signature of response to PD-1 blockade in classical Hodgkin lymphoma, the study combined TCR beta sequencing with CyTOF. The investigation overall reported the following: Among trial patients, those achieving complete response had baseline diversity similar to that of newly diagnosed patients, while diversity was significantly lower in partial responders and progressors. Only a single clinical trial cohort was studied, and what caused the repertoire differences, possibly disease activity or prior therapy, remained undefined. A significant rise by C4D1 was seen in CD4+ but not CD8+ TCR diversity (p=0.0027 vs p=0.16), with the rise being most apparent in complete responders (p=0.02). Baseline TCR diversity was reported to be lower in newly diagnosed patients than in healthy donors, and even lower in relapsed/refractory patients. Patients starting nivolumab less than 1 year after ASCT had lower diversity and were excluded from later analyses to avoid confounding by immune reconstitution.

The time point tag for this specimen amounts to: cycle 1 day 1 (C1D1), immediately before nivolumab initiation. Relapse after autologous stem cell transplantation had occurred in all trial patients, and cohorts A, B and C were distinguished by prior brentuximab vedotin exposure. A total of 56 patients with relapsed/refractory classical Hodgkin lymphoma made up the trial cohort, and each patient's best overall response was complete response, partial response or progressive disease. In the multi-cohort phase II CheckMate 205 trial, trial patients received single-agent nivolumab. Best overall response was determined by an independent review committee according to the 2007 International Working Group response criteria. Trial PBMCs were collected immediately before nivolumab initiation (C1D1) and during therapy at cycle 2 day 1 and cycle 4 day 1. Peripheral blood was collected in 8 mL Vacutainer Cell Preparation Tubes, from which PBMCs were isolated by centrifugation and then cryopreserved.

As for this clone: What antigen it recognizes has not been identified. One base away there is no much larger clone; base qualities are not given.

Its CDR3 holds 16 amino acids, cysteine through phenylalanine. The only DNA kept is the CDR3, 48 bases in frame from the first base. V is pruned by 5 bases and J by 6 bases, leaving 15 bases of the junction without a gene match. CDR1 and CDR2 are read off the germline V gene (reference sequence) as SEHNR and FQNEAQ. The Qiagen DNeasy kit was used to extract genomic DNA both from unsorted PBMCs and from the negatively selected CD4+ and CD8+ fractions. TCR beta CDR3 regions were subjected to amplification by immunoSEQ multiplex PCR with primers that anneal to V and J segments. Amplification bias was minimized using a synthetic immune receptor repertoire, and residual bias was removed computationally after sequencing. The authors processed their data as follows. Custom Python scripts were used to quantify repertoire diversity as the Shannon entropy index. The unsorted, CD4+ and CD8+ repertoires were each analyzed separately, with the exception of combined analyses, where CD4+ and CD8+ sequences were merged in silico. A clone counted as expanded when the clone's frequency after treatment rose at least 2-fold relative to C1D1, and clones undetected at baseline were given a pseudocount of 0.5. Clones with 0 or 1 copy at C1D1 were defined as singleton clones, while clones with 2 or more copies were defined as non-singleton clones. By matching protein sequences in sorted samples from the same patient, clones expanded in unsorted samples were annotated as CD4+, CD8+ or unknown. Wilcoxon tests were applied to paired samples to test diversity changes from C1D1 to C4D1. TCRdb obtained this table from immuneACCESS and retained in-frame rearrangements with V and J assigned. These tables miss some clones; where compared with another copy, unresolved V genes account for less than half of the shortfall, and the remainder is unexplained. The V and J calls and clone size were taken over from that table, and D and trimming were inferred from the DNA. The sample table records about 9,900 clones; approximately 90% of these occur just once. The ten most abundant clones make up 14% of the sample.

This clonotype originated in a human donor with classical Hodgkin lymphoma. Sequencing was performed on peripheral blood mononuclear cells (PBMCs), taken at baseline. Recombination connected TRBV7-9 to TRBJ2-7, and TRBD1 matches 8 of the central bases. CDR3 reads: CASSPHPNRGLSEQYF. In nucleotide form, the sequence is TGTGCCAGCAGCCCCCACCCCAACAGGGGGTTAAGCGAGCAGTACTTC.